This T cell receptor beta chain comes out of a study of cytomegalovirus exposure and HLA in healthy donors (dated by TCRdb to 2016 to 2017). Concerning the study at large: An earlier analysis of roughly 630 of the donors reported about 290 Gb of sequence data and some 120 million unique TCR beta sequences from some 180 million T cells. Approximately 310 gigabases of sequencing data and 78 million or so unique TCR sequences were included in an early release covering about 600 HLA-typed donors. Of the roughly 400 genotyped donors, 65% to 90% fell in the genetic ancestry cluster associated with self-reported Caucasian donors. The study aimed to test whether signatures of past pathogen exposure could be identified by cataloging public T cell receptors. Using immunosequencing, the study profiled T cell repertoires from 500 to 800 subjects and related those repertoires to cytomegalovirus serostatus. Besides the first cohort of roughly 700 subjects, a separate validation cohort made up of around 120 different subjects was used. To predict cytomegalovirus infection status, the study brought together high-throughput TCR immunosequencing, statistical association of individual TCRs with disease status, and machine learning. To study patterns of TCR occurrence, a later analysis re-analyzed previously published TCR beta repertoires from 500 to 850 donors and added high-resolution HLA genotyping. In the later analysis, no new phenotypic data were used to find candidate immune exposures; instead, reliance was placed on TCR beta sequences and their occurrence across donors. An earlier analysis of 500 to 650 of the donors applied high-throughput TCR beta sequencing to assess whether each TCR beta V gene segment acted as functional or pseudogenic. Alongside the repertoire data, information on donor age, sex, ethnicity and CMV serostatus was compiled. Genome-wide SNP genotypes for about 55% of the 666 donors were used in a later genetic analysis, which treated that subset as a discovery cohort. Every repertoire in the discovery cohort had been generated on one and the same sequencing platform. HLA typing covered class I and class II loci at four-digit resolution. Typing coverage varied by locus: roughly 629-630 donors for A, B, C, DRB1 and DQB1; under 550 for DQA1; over 600 for DPA1; 450 to 480 for DPB1. Several DR-DQ haplotypes were handled as single units for association and clustering because linkage in the cohort was strong. Among about 400 genotyped donors of the cohort, an average of roughly 230,000 unique TCR beta nucleotide sequences was sequenced per donor, of which 15% to 20% were non-productive.

With respect to this clone: The clone's antigen remains unknown. Base qualities are not at hand, and no much larger clone is one base apart.

General study outcomes and caveats: When HLA alleles, especially DR and DQ, strongly co-occurred, attributing TCR associations to individual alleles was difficult. It was suggested by the authors that the approach could potentially be generalized to other disease states and immunological phenotypes. A later genetic analysis associated a missense DCLRE1C variant with V-gene and J-gene trimming of TCR beta chains, and an independent cohort replicated the association. The study gave a list of over 150 TCR beta chains associated with cytomegalovirus. Most TCR sequences were observed very rarely across donors, whereas some public TCRs were present in many individuals. A few of the identified cytomegalovirus-associated TCR beta chains were confirmed in vitro to be specific for cytomegalovirus antigens. According to a later analysis, parvovirus B19, influenza, CMV and Epstein-Barr virus appeared linked to several top co-occurrence clusters. In a later genetic analysis, fewer N-insertions in productive TCRs were reported among donors in an Asian-associated ancestry cluster than the 666-donor mean. A cluster of highly shared sequence variants was judged likely to be a technical artifact of the sequencing pipeline. A later analysis associated 17,000 or so TCR beta sequences with specific HLA alleles at a false discovery rate of 0.05. According to a later analysis, most CMV-associated TCR beta chains appeared to be HLA-restricted, and the HLA associations seemed to be driven largely by CMV exposure. A further reported finding was that TCR beta sequences accurately predicted the HLA-A and HLA-B alleles for most subjects in the first cohort. Some IMGT-functional V segments, including TRBV6-2 and TRBV6-3, could not be told apart with the 87-base-pair reads, so those segments were excluded. Linkage disequilibrium might explain the correlated functional status among segregating V segments, but an unknown experimental factor could not be excluded. HLA typing was unavailable for some donors at each locus, so association tests used only the typed subset. Broadly in line with IMGT annotations, most TCR beta V segments showed up in productive rearrangements about 87% or about 30% of the time in an earlier analysis of roughly 590 of the donors. Cytomegalovirus status was reported to be diagnosed by the classifier with high specificity and sensitivity in both the original and validation cohorts. Compared with equally common non-associated chains, HLA-associated TCR beta chains in a later analysis were more clonally expanded and had lower generation probabilities. This cohort had only TCR beta chains sequenced, and the lack of alpha or paired-chain data limited which features could be detected. For the cohort, immune exposure information was limited to CMV serostatus. Sequencing depth was assumed to be roughly uniform across donors in the presence/absence analyses, though that assumption may not hold. In a later analysis, the rate of TCR association differed among HLA loci, with DRB1 alleles having the most associated TCRs and HLA-C alleles having the fewest. Because counts were too low, around 18 rarely observed V segments, including chromosome 9 orphons, were left out of the earlier analysis of a few hundred of the donors.

Based on the germline V gene, the CDR1 and CDR2 sequences are SGHTA and FQGNSA. V loses 1 base at its end and J loses 3 bases; junction bases beyond the gene matches: 3. Measured from the cysteine to the phenylalanine, the CDR3 is 16 residues long. The retained sequence is limited to the CDR3, 48 bases, with the frame set at the first base. To prepare the library, the immunoSEQ multiplex PCR assay was applied. For the multiplex PCR, a mixture combining 60 forward primers for TCR Vbeta segments and 13 reverse primers for TCR Jbeta segments was used. The CDR3 region of rearranged TCR beta genes was amplified from genomic DNA by a multiplex PCR assay. On the Illumina HiSeq System, the amplified TCR beta libraries were sequenced as 87-base-pair reads. The paper's data handling went like this. A later analysis counted 65 million to 90 million unique TCR beta chains across the 550 to 750 repertoires, and about 10 million of these chains were shared by at least two donors. To remove PCR and sequencing errors, raw reads were error-corrected and collapsed into unique sequences using a nearest-neighbor algorithm that merged closely related sequences. Alignment of CDR3 sequences to IMGT reference sequences was used to assign V, D and J gene segments. For a sequence to be retained, a match of at least six nucleotides was required to both a V gene segment and a J gene segment. A rearrangement counted as productive if the CDR3 had no stop codons and remained in frame with V and J, and every other rearrangement counted as non-productive. CDR3 was defined by IMGT convention, running from the second conserved V-encoded cysteine to the conserved J-encoded phenylalanine. In an earlier analysis of more than 550 of the donors, sequences lacking an unambiguous match to a single V gene segment were excluded. An earlier analysis of approximately 590 of the donors classified V segments as functional when productive rearrangements were above 56.7% and as segregating when the standard deviation between donors was above 5%. To diagnose cytomegalovirus status from the catalog of TCR beta chain sequences, a statistical classification framework was built. In a later analysis, TCR nucleotide sequences were compared against IMGT/GENE-DB human TR gene sequences so that V and J genes could be assigned. The TCRdist pipeline was used in a later analysis to assign CDR3 sequences and most-parsimonious VDJ recombination scenarios. A later analysis defined each TCR beta chain by its CDR3 amino acid sequence plus V-gene family, and excluded reads lacking a unique V-gene family. A later analysis removed 500 to 600 highly shared, low-generation-probability nucleotide sequences to deal with suspected cross-contamination and a sequencing artifact. For each public chain, a later analysis derived a clonal expansion index from normalized ranks of inferred template counts within each repertoire. Generation probabilities in a later analysis came from a VDJ recombination model fitted to out-of-frame rearrangements, and those results were checked against IGoR. In a later analysis, hypergeometric tests were used to score TCR-TCR, TCR-HLA and TCR-CMV co-occurrence, with a repertoire-size bias correction applied to TCR pairs. A later analysis estimated false discovery rates by permuting HLA or CMV assignments 20 times. In a later analysis, co-occurring TCRs were grouped with DBSCAN, and TCRdist sequence similarity was added when clustering was performed within HLA-allele-positive subsets. For co-occurrence clustering, repertoires with fewer than 30,000 or more than 120,000 public chains were excluded, along with five or six repertoires with anomalous nucleotide sharing. TCRdb limited this immuneACCESS table to in-frame rearrangements with V and J called. A share of clones is missing; checked studies link under half to unresolved V genes, and the rest is unexplained. That table gives V, J and clone size, and the DNA gave D and trimming. This sample is represented by about 170,000 clones; approximately 80% of them were singletons. Of the sample, 1.2% falls within the top ten clones.

The cohort comprised several hundred healthy bone marrow donors. At the time of sampling, all cohort members were nominally healthy, though unrecorded immune exposures were likely present. The donor tested CMV seronegative, placing the donor among the 300 to 400 seronegative members of the cohort. Every donor gave a peripheral blood sample, and the peripheral blood mononuclear cells from that sample were used for TCR beta sequencing. The Qiagen DNeasy Blood Extraction Kit was used to extract genomic DNA from the blood cell samples. The sequence is built from TRBV7-2 and TRBJ2-3, and 11 junction bases match TRBD1. The TCR sequence derives from a boy aged 2 to 10 in good health and CMV-seronegative. The sample taken for sequencing was PBMCs. CDR3 protein: CASSLGDRGRTDTQYF. The DNA sequence follows: TGTGCCAGCAGCTTAGGGGACAGGGGGAGGACAGATACGCAGTATTTT.